These 18 T cell receptor beta chains share one sample of origin, sequenced in a study of cytomegalovirus exposure and HLA in healthy donors. It was with 60 Vbeta and 13 Jbeta primers that the PCR ran. Sequencing used immunoSEQ multiplex PCR; TCRdb keeps in-frame clones, though not all of them. In the table there are approximately 210,000 clones, 70% to 80% of which are singletons. Sequences were obtained from PBMCs. These receptors originate from a male donor in good health and CMV-seropositive.

The V gene is TRBV30, the J gene TRBJ1-1, with unresolved D. The CDR3 has 12 amino acids. Per the germline V gene, CDR1 is GTSNPN and CDR2 is SVGIG (reference sequence). The ends were cut back, 4 bases at V and 7 bases at J, with 13 bases in the middle. CDR3 sequence: CAWNFGLLEAFF. The CDR3, as DNA: TGTGCCTGGAATTTTGGGCTTCTTGAAGCTTTCTTT.

To note about this clone: One junction end disagrees with the germline gene, perhaps due to a read error. The chain is built from TRBV7-7 and TRBJ2-7; D possibly corresponds to TRBD2 (6 bases). The CDR3 consists of 15 residues. The germline V gene has CDR1 SSHAT and CDR2 FNYEAQ (reference sequence). The CDR3: CASSLYAGKSYEQYF. CDR3 in DNA: TGTGCTAGCAGCTTATATGCGGGAAAGTCCTACGAGCAGTACTTC.

The chain has TRBV9 and TRBJ1-2; no reliable D call. V was clipped by 0 bases and J by 4 bases, with 16 bases between them. CDR1 is SGDLS and CDR2 is YYNGEE in the germline V gene. The CDR3 loop spans 16 amino acids. The CDR3, as DNA: TGTGCCAGCAGCGTAGCCTCCCCCCAGGAGGGCTATGGCTACACCTTC. Protein product: CASSVASPQEGYGYTF.

V is TRBV27 and J is TRBJ1-2; 8 bases match TRBD1. With 6 bases clipped from V and 4 bases from J, the junction kept 10 bases outside the gene matches. CDR1 MNHEY and CDR2 SMNVEV come from the germline V gene (reference sequence). The CDR3 covers 15 residues. The CDR3 DNA is TGTGCCAGCAGCCTACAGGGGGGGGGCTTCTATGGCTACACCTTC. Residues: CASSLQGGGFYGYTF.

The V gene is TRBV5-4, the J gene TRBJ2-3; 12 positions agree with TRBD2. The CDR3 length is 18 residues. The V and J ends lost 3 bases and 0 bases, in that order; junction bases with no gene match: 8. CDR1 and CDR2 (germline): SGHNT, YYREEE (reference sequence). The CDR3 loop is CASSSTTSGGWSTDTQYF. The CDR3 DNA reads TGTGCCAGCAGCTCAACGACTAGCGGGGGTTGGAGCACAGATACGCAGTATTTT.

This clone was detected only once. This chain connects TRBV10-3 to TRBJ1-6; D is perhaps TRBD1 (6 bases). This CDR3 is built from 17 residues. Germline-derived CDR1 and CDR2 are ENHRY and SYGVKD. Between the trimmed V and J ends, which lost 3 bases and 1 base, there was a span of 13 bases. The chain's CDR3 is CAISERAGASYNSPLHF. The CDR3 DNA reads as TGTGCCATCAGTGAAAGGGCAGGGGCTTCCTATAATTCACCCCTCCACTTT.

The chain uses TRBV4-2 and TRBJ2-2, with 7 positions matching TRBD1. CDR3 length: 15 amino acids. Germline assignment: CDR1 LGHNA and CDR2 YNFKEQ. J gave up 5 bases and V 1 base, and 4 bases lay outside the gene matches. The CDR3 coding sequence is TGTGCCAGCAGCCAAGGAATGGACAGGACCGGGGAGCTGTTTTTT. Protein sequence: CASSQGMDRTGELFF.

The rearrangement joins TRBV7-2 to TRBJ1-2; D may be TRBD1 (5 bases). The germline V gene has CDR1 SGHTA and CDR2 FQGNSA. V was clipped by 3 bases and J by 0 bases, with 8 bases between them. This CDR3 has 14 residues. The CDR3 loop is CASSFREANYGYTF. The CDR3 nucleotides read TGTGCCAGCAGCTTCAGGGAAGCTAACTATGGCTACACCTTC.

The chain uses TRBV5-6 and TRBJ1-5; unclear D gene. Germline V CDR1 and CDR2: SGHDT, YYEEEE. This CDR3 contains 15 residues. V lost 0 bases to trimming and J lost 3 bases, with 10 bases between them. CDR3 in DNA: TGTGCCAGCAGCTTGGGGCAGACTTCCAATCAGCCCCAGCATTTT. It is translated as CASSLGQTSNQPQHF.

This clone showed up just a few times. V gene TRBV12-2 combines with J gene TRBJ2-7; the table's D call of TRBD1 was not tested on the DNA. TRBV12-2 is annotated as a pseudogene. The CDR3 covers 14 residues. CDR3 sequence: CASRLANRPYEQYF. The CDR3 DNA is TGTGCAAGTCGCTTAGCGAACAGGCCCTACGAGCAGTACTTC.

This sequence joins TRBV7-3 and TRBJ2-7; TRBD2 matches 7 bases. The CDR3 sequence is 14 residues long. V lost 0 bases, J lost 2 bases, and 1 base stayed unmatched. Germline V gives CDR1 SGHTA, CDR2 FQGTGA. CDR3 DNA: TGTGCCAGCAGCTTAACTAGCGGGCCCTACGAGCAGTACTTC. This translates into CASSLTSGPYEQYF. The full variable domain, its missing parts supplied by reference TRBV7-3 and TRBJ2-7, is GAGVSQTPSNKVTEKGKYVELRCDPISGHTALYWYRQSLGQGPEFLIYFQGTGAADDSGLPNDRFFAVRPEGSVSTLKIQRTERGDSAVYLCASSLTSGPYEQYFGPGTRLTVT.

This clone was counted once. The chain recombines TRBV9 with TRBJ1-3; D ambiguous. The CDR3 has 15 residues. Germline V lookup: CDR1 SGDLS, CDR2 YYNGEE. V lost 6 bases and J 2 bases, leaving 15 bases between the germline ends. The CDR3 DNA is TGTGCCAGCACCCAGTTAGGCCAGGCTGGAAACACCATATATTTT. As protein: CASTQLGQAGNTIYF.

The chain carries TRBV5-4 and TRBJ2-1; 9 bases are a match to TRBD2. J gave up 0 bases and V 4 bases, and 8 bases lay outside the gene matches. CDR1 and CDR2 (germline): SGHNT, YYREEE (reference sequence). The CDR3 is 17 amino acids. In nucleotides, the CDR3 is TGTGCCAGCAGCATCTATAGCGGGAGCGTCTCCTACAATGAGCAGTTCTTC. Its protein product is CASSIYSGSVSYNEQFF.

This clone was seen a single time. J is TRBJ2-5 and V is TRBV9; TRBD2 matches 12 bases. V lost 0 bases, J lost 4 bases, and 1 base stayed unmatched. CDR3 length equals 15 residues. Looked up from germline, CDR1 is SGDLS and CDR2 is YYNGEE. CDR3 in amino acids: CASSVALAGGETQYF. In DNA form, the CDR3 reads TGTGCCAGCAGCGTAGCACTAGCGGGAGGAGAGACCCAGTACTTC.

The chain links TRBV5-4 to TRBJ1-6; 8 positions match TRBD1. V lost 0 bases to trimming and J lost 10 bases; unmatched junction nucleotides: 3. The CDR3 loop spans 14 amino acids. CDR1 and CDR2 from the germline V gene are SGHNT and YYREEE (reference sequence). CDR3 amino acids: CASSLDRGGSPLHF. DNA for the CDR3: TGTGCCAGCAGCTTGGACAGGGGGGGGTCACCCCTCCACTTT.

This CDR3 is CASSIQDRNQETQYF. The CDR3 nucleotides are TGTGCCAGCAGCATTCAGGACAGAAACCAAGAGACCCAGTACTTC. The chain combines TRBV9 with TRBJ2-5; D perhaps matches TRBD1 (6 bases). Looked up from germline, CDR1 is SGDLS and CDR2 is YYNGEE. The CDR3 totals 15 residues. Trimming stripped 4 bases from V and 0 bases from J, with 13 bases between.

The chain uses TRBV19 and TRBJ2-3; D unresolved. V shed 5 bases and J shed 6 bases, with 12 bases lying between them. This CDR3 spans 13 amino acids. CDR1 LNHDA and CDR2 SQIVND come from the germline V gene (reference sequence). Here the CDR3 reads CASSWASTDTQYF. The CDR3 nucleotides are TGTGCCAGTAGTTGGGCATCCACGGATACGCAGTATTTT.

The rearrangement links TRBV19 to TRBJ2-2; the D gene is possibly TRBD2 (5 bases). The germline gives CDR1 LNHDA, CDR2 SQIVND (reference sequence). The ends were cut back, 4 bases at V and 6 bases at J, with 9 bases in the middle. The CDR3 totals 13 residues. CDR3 sequence: CASSNERAGELFF. Written as DNA, the CDR3 is TGTGCCAGTAGTAATGAGAGGGCCGGGGAGCTGTTTTTT. The variable domain in full, completed from reference TRBV19 and TRBJ2-2, reads DGGITQSPKYLFRKEGQNVTLSCEQNLNHDAMYWYRQDPGQGLRLIYYSQIVNDFQKGDIAEGYSVSREKKESFPLTVTSAQKNPTAFYLCASSNERAGELFFGEGSRLTVL.